This T cell receptor (beta chain) was profiled in a study of T cell changes during pregnancy in multiple sclerosis. Repertoires were generated with immunoSEQ multiplex PCR, while TCRdb's copy carries only in-frame clones and drops some. The sample lists about 27,000 clones; 75% to 90% were seen once. J gave up 7 bases and V 6 bases, and 8 bases lay outside the gene matches. CDR3 size: 14 residues. The V gene's germline CDR1 is MDHEN and CDR2 SYDVKM. This specimen consisted of CD8+ T cells from peripheral blood mononuclear cells, obtained in the second trimester of pregnancy. V usage is TRBV28 and J usage is TRBJ2-2, with 7 bases matching TRBD1. The receptor was derived from a female donor with multiple sclerosis, enrolled in a pregnancy study. This CDR3 is CASSLRQGIGELFF. The DNA of the CDR3 is TGTGCCAGCAGCTTACGACAGGGCATCGGGGAGCTGTTTTTT. Drawing the rest from reference TRBV28 and TRBJ2-2, the complete variable domain is DVKVTQSSRYLVKRTGEKVFLECVQDMDHENMFWYRQDPGLGLRLIYFSYDVKMKEKGDIPEGYSVSREKKERFSLILESASTNQTSMYLCASSLRQGIGELFFGEGSRLTVL.